This T cell receptor beta chain came from a study of cytomegalovirus exposure and HLA in healthy donors. The PCR ran on 60 Vbeta and 13 Jbeta primers. Using immunoSEQ multiplex PCR, the repertoire was profiled, and TCRdb retains in-frame clones only, with some absent. The sample yields around 170,000 clones, 76% seen once. As to this clone: What it binds is not known.

Trimming left V 4 bases short and J 0 bases short, with 18 bases between. Germline assignment: CDR1 SNHLY and CDR2 FYNNEI. CDR3 length equals 17 residues. Study findings and constraints: The investigators catalogued 150 to 200 TCR beta chains as cytomegalovirus-associated. Accurate prediction of most subjects' HLA-A and HLA-B alleles from TCR beta sequences was reported. A later analysis found most CMV-associated TCR beta chains apparently HLA-restricted.

The V gene is TRBV2, the J gene TRBJ1-1; D remains unclear. The sample was PBMCs. The clonotype was recovered from a man aged 18 to 29 in good health and CMV-seronegative. CDR3 region: CASSGIVSRRMNTEAFF. CDR3 coding DNA: TGTGCCAGCAGTGGTATCGTTTCGAGGCGTATGAACACTGAAGCTTTCTTT.